This entry lists 8 T cell receptor beta chains sequenced from one sample in a study of shared clonotypes between healthy human individuals. The repertoire was sequenced with immunoSEQ multiplex PCR; TCRdb's copy has only in-frame clones and lacks some. Found here are just over 2,000,000 clones, about 95% of them singletons; the top ten hold 0.1% to 0.15%. The specimen sequenced was naive CD4+ T cells sorted from blood. Described subset: CD45RA+ positively selected. The receptors shown here come from a man younger than 35 in good health.

V is TRBV30 and J is TRBJ2-7; 12 bases line up with TRBD1. V gave up 4 bases and J gave up 6 bases; unmatched junction bases: 4. The CDR3 runs 13 residues. Germline CDR1 and CDR2: GTSNPN and SVGIG (reference sequence). The CDR3 DNA reads TGTGCCTGGACGGGGACAGGGGGCCGCGAGCAGTACTTC. It translates to CAWTGTGGREQYF.

This clone was seen only once. This chain joins TRBV5-3 and TRBJ1-4; no clear D gene. TRBV5-3 is known as an ORF, though its function is uncertain. The CDR3 totals 12 residues. The V gene lost 0 bases and the J gene lost 8 bases, with 5 bases spanning the gap. The CDR3 here is CARSLVGEKLFF. The CDR3 coding sequence is TGTGCCAGAAGCTTGGTCGGGGAAAAACTGTTTTTT.

The chain links TRBV5-1 to TRBJ2-5, with D uncertain. The CDR3 has 15 residues. The germline V gene encodes CDR1 SGHRS and CDR2 YFSETQ. V was pared by 4 bases and J by 3 bases, with 16 bases between. The CDR3 DNA sequence: TGCGCCAGCAGCAATCCCTCAGTGCTAAAAGAGACCCAGTACTTC. This sequence encodes CASSNPSVLKETQYF. The entire variable domain, with the rest obtained from reference TRBV5-1 and TRBJ2-5, is as follows: KAGVTQTPRYLIKTRGQQVTLSCSPISGHRSVSWYQQTPGQGLQFLFEYFSETQRNKGNFPGRFSGRQFSNSRSEMNVSTLELGDSALYLCASSNPSVLKETQYFGPGTRLLVL.

V gene TRBV10-3 combines with J gene TRBJ2-3; a possible D gene is TRBD2 (6 bases). Deletions cut 3 bases from V and 0 bases from J, with 13 bases between. The CDR3 runs 16 residues. Germline V gene sequence: CDR1 ENHRY, CDR2 SYGVKD. This CDR3 is CAISDNYGSSTDTQYF. CDR3 in DNA: TGTGCCATCAGTGATAATTACGGGAGTAGCACAGATACGCAGTATTTT.

CDR3 amino acids: CASGPPGQGARTEAFF. The CDR3 nucleotides are TGTGCCAGCGGACCTCCGGGACAGGGGGCGAGGACTGAAGCTTTCTTT. V is TRBV5-4 and J is TRBJ1-1; 12 bases are shared with TRBD1. The CDR3 is 16 residues long. Trimming took 7 bases from V and 5 from J; bases not matched to a gene: 12. Germline V gene sequence: CDR1 SGHNT, CDR2 YYREEE (reference sequence).

This chain joins TRBV28 and TRBJ1-2; TRBD1 matches at 12 bases. Germline CDR1 MDHEN, CDR2 SYDVKM. The CDR3 contains 14 residues. The V segment lost 6 bases and the J segment 7 bases; nucleotides outside the gene matches: 6. In DNA, the CDR3 is TGTGCCAGCAGCTGGGGACAGGGGGCCGGTGGCTACACCTTC. Translating it yields CASSWGQGAGGYTF.

The chain recombines TRBV11-3 with TRBJ2-7; D is ambiguous. The CDR3 runs to 15 residues. V was shortened by 0 bases and J by 2 bases, with 11 bases between the two germline ends. Germline CDR1 and CDR2: SGHNT and YENEEA. CDR3 loop: CASSLEAGAAYEQYF. The CDR3 nucleotides read TGTGCCAGCAGCTTAGAGGCAGGAGCTGCCTACGAGCAGTACTTC.

The V gene is TRBV11-3, the J gene TRBJ2-5; TRBD2 matches at 11 bases. Per germline, CDR1 SGHNT and CDR2 YENEEA. The V and J ends lost 1 base and 5 bases, in that order; junction bases with no gene match: 12. The length of the CDR3 is 18 residues. The CDR3 sequence: CASSLGNRVAGGPETQYF. CDR3 sequence (DNA): TGTGCCAGCAGCTTAGGAAATCGGGTAGCGGGAGGGCCGGAGACCCAGTACTTC.